This T cell receptor beta chain was sequenced in a study of blood T cell repertoires in COVID-19. Study at large: Sources were T cells, B-cell-depleted T cells, or PBMCs; the material itself was cDNA or gDNA.

TCRdb's copy holds only in-frame clones and misses some; the assay was immunoSEQ multiplex PCR. The profile shows some 150,000 clones, around nine tenths of them singletons. The V end lost 0 bases, the J end lost 4 bases, and 10 bases lay between the germline ends. Germline CDR1 and CDR2: LNHDA and SQIVND (reference sequence). This CDR3 has 15 residues. The rearrangement uses TRBV19 and TRBJ1-3, with D possibly matching TRBD1 (5 bases). The specimen was peripheral blood. The source is a woman aged 45-65 years with active or convalescent COVID-19. CDR3 loop: CASSIEAGPGNTIYF. The CDR3 nucleotides are TGTGCCAGTAGTATAGAAGCAGGGCCGGGAAACACCATATATTTT.